This is a list of T cell receptor beta chains from one sample in a study of circulating CD8 cells and anti-PD-1 response in melanoma. TCRdb fed the reads into MiXCR, producing one record per CDR3 protein. The sample lists around 300 distinct CDR3 sequences; about 6.2% were seen once. The starting material was CD8+ T cells from PBMCs, obtained at baseline or after one month of anti-PD-1 therapy (not recorded which). These receptor sequences come from a human donor with melanoma. Both conserved end residues are part of each CDR3. The D gene is left open where the match is weak. Part of the rows lack a size; the others show once, few, many or a class for expanded clones.

d_gene,abundance,v_gene,j_gene,CDR3nt,CDR3aa
TRBD2,large,TRBV19,TRBJ2-1,TGTGCCAGTAGTGCTAAGTTCGGACTAGCGGTCTACAAGGAGCAGTTCTTC,CASSAKFGLAVYKEQFF
TRBD2,large,TRBV28,TRBJ2-1,TGTGCCAGCAGTTTCTGGGGACTAGCGGGAGTAGACAATGAGCAGTTCTTC,CASSFWGLAGVDNEQFF
TRBD2,-,TRBV13,TRBJ2-1,TGTGCCAGCAGCCCCCCCGGACTAGCGGGAGATGAGCAGTTCTTC,CASSPPGLAGDEQFF
TRBD1,medium-sized,TRBV11-1,TRBJ2-1,TGTGCCAGCAGCTTAGCGCCGACAGGGATGAATGAGCAGTTCTTC,CASSLAPTGMNEQFF
-,few,TRBV28,TRBJ2-2,TGTGCCAGCAGCGCGACGACCTTTAACACCGGGGAGCTGTTTTTT,CASSATTFNTGELFF
TRBD1,large,TRBV7-3,TRBJ2-6,TGTGCCAGCAGCCCGGGACAGAGCGGCTCTGGGGCCAACGTCCTGACTTTC,CASSPGQSGSGANVLTF
TRBD1,large,TRBV6-6,TRBJ2-2,TGTGCCAGCAGTTTAACAGGGGCCGGGGAGCTGTTTTTT,CASSLTGAGELFF
-,-,TRBV6-2/TRBV6-3,TRBJ2-1,TGTGCCAGCAGTTACGCGGGTCCATACAATGAGCAGTTCTTC,CASSYAGPYNEQFF
TRBD1,large,TRBV7-2,TRBJ2-7,TGTGCCAGCAGCTTAGGACAGGGGGCATACGAGCAGTACTTC,CASSLGQGAYEQYF
TRBD1,large,TRBV28,TRBJ2-7,TGTGCCAGCAGTGAAGGACAGGGCCCCTTTGGGCAGTACTTC,CASSEGQGPFGQYF
-,large,TRBV19,TRBJ1-1,TGTGCCAGTAGACAGCGGGTAGGCACTGAAGCTTTCTTT,CASRQRVGTEAFF